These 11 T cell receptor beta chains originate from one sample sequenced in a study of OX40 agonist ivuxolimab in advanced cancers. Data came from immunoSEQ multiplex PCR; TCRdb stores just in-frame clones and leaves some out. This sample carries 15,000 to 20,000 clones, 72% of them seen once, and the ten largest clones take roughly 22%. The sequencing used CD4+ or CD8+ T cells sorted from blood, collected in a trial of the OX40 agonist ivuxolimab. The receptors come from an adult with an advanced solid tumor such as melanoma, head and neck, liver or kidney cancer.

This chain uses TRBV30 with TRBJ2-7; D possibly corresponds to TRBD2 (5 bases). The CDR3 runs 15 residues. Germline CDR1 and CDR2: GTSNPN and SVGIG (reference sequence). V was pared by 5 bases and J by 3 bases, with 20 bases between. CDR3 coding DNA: TGTGCCTGGGGGGAGAGAGGCCGACGGAACTACGAGCAGTACTTC. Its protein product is CAWGERGRRNYEQYF.

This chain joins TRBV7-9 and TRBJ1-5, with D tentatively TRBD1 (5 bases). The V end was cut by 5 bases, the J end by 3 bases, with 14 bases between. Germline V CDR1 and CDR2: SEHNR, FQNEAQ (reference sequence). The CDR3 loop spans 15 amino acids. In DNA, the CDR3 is TGTGCCAGCAGCCAGGACGGAGGGGCCAATCAGCCCCAGCATTTT. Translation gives CASSQDGGANQPQHF.

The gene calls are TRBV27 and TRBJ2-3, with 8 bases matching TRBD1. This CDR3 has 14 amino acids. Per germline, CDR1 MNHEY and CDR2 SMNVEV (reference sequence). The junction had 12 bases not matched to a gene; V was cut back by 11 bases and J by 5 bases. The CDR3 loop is CAALRQGAGDTQYF. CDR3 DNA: TGTGCCGCGCTCCGGCAGGGGGCGGGAGATACGCAGTATTTT.

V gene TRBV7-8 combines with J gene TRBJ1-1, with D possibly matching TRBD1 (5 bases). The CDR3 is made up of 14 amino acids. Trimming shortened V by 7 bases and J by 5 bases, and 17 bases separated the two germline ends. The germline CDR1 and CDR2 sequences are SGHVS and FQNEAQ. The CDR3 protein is CASMLRGIGTEAFF. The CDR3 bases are TGTGCCAGCATGTTGCGGGGGATTGGGACTGAAGCTTTCTTT.

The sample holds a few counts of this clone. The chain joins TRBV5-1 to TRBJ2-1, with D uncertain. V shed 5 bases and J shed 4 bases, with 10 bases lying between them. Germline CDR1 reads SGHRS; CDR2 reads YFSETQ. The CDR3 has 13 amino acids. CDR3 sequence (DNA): TGCGCCAGCAGTGGATTAAGATACAATGAGCAGTTCTTC. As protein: CASSGLRYNEQFF.

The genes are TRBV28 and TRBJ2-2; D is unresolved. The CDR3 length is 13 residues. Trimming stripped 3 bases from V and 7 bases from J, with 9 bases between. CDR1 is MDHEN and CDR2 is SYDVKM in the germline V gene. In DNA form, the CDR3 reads TGTGCCAGCAGTTTCGATGGTGTCGGGGAGCTGTTTTTT. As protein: CASSFDGVGELFF.

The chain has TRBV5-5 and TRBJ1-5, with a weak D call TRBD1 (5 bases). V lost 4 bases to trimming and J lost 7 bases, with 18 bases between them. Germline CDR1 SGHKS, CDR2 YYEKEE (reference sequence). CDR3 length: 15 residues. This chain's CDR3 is CASSPWDRPYQPQHF. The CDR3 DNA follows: TGTGCCAGCAGCCCATGGGACCGGCCATACCAGCCCCAGCATTTT.

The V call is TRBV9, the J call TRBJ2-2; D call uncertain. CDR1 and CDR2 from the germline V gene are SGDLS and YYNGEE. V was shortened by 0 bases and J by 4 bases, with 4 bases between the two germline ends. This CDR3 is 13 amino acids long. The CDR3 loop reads CASSVGLTGELFF. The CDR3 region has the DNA TGTGCCAGCAGCGTAGGACTCACCGGGGAGCTGTTTTTT.

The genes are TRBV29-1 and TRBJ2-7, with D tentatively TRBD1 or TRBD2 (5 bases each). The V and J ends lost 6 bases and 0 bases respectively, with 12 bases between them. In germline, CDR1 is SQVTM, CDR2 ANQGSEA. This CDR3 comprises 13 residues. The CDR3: CSVIRESSYEQYF. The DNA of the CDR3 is TGCAGCGTGATCAGGGAGAGCTCCTACGAGCAGTACTTC.

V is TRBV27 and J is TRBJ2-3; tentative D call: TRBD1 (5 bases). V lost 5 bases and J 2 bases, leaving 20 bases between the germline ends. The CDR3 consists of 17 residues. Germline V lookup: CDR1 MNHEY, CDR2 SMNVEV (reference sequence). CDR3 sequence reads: CASSPFPRVRTTDTQYF. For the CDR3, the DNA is TGTGCCAGCAGTCCGTTCCCCAGGGTCCGGACCACAGATACGCAGTATTTT.

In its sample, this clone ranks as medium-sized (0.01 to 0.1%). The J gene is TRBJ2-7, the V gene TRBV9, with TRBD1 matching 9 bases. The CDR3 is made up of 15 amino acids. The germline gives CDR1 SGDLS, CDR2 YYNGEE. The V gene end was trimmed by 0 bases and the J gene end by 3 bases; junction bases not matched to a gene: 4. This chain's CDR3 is CASSVAGTGIYEQYF. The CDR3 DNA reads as TGTGCCAGCAGCGTAGCCGGGACAGGGATCTACGAGCAGTACTTC.